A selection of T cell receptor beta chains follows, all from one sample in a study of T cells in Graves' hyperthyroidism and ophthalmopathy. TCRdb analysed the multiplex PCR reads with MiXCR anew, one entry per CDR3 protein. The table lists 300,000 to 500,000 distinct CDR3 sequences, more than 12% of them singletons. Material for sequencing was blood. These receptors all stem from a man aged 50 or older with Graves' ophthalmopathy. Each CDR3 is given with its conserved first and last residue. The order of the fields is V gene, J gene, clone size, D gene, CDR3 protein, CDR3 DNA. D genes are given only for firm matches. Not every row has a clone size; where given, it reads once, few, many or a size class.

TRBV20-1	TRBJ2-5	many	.	CSASVEETQYF	TGCAGTGCTAGCGTAGAAGAGACCCAGTACTTC
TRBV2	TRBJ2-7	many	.	CASDRGLEQYF	TGTGCCAGTGATAGAGGGCTCGAGCAGTACTTC
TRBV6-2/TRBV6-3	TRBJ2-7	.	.	CASSFGTEGQYF	TGTGCCAGCAGTTTTGGGACTGAGGGGCAGTACTTC
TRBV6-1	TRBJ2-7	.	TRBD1	CASSEATGQGFEQYF	TGTGCCAGCAGTGAAGCGACGGGACAGGGCTTCGAGCAGTACTTC
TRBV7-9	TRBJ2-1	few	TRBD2	CASRKEAGDYNEQFF	TGTGCCAGCAGAAAGGAAGCGGGAGACTACAATGAGCAGTTCTTC
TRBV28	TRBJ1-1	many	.	CASSLLNTEAFF	TGTGCCAGCAGTTTATTGAACACTGAAGCTTTCTTT
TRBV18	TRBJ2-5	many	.	CASSPPGNGETQYF	TGTGCCAGCTCACCCCCCGGGAACGGCGAGACCCAGTACTTC
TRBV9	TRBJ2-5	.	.	CASSVAGSETQYF	TGTGCCAGCAGCGTAGCGGGGTCGGAGACCCAGTACTTC
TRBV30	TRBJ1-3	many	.	CAWSVIRTAGAIYF	TGTGCCTGGAGTGTAATACGAACCGCGGGCGCCATATATTTT
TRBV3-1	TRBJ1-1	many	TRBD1	CASSQDREAEAFF	TGTGCCAGCAGCCAGGACAGGGAAGCTGAAGCTTTCTTT
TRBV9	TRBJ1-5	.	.	CASSVEQDDQPQHF	TGTGCCAGCAGCGTAGAACAGGACGATCAGCCCCAGCATTTT
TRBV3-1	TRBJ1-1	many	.	CASSSTGTADTEAFF	TGTGCCAGCAGCTCTACCGGGACCGCGGACACTGAAGCTTTCTTT
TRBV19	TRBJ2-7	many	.	CASKLGAKGSSYEQYF	TGTGCCAGTAAATTGGGGGCGAAGGGGAGTTCCTACGAGCAGTACTTC
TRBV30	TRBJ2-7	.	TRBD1	CAWEATGGAEQYF	TGTGCCTGGGAGGCAACAGGGGGAGCCGAGCAGTACTTC
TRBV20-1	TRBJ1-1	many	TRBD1	CSARDSGTGVPEAFF	TGCAGTGCTAGAGATAGTGGGACAGGGGTCCCTGAAGCTTTCTTT
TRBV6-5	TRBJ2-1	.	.	CASSYRGRSSYNEQFF	TGTGCCAGCAGTTACCGGGGGCGGAGCTCCTACAATGAGCAGTTCTTC
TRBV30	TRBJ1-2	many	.	CAWSVYPMGYGYTF	TGTGCCTGGAGCGTCTACCCTATGGGCTATGGCTACACCTTC
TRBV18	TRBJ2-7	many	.	CASSPLGLGEQYF	TGTGCCAGCTCACCACTGGGACTGGGCGAGCAGTACTTC
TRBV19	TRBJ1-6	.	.	CASSRPRGLLSPLHF	TGTGCCAGTAGTCGCCCCAGGGGTTTACTATCACCCCTCCACTTT
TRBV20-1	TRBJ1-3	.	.	CSASMDSGGRTIYF	TGCAGTGCTAGTATGGACAGCGGGGGTCGGACCATATATTTT
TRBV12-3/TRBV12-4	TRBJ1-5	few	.	CASRQQGGGNQPQHF	TGTGCCAGCAGACAACAGGGCGGGGGCAATCAGCCCCAGCATTTT
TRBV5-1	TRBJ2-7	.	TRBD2	CASSISSGRAYEQYF	TGCGCCAGCAGCATATCTAGCGGGAGGGCCTACGAGCAGTACTTC